This T cell receptor beta chain was identified in a study of tumor-infiltrating lymphocytes in primary liver carcinoma. A constant-region primer primed TCR beta cDNA synthesis from 400 to 550 ng of total RNA. Modified slightly, ARM-PCR produced TCR beta libraries over three nested multiplex PCR rounds. With TRBV1-TRBV30 forward primers and a C-beta reverse primer, the first two PCR rounds were run for nine to eleven cycles each. MiXCR was run by TCRdb on the multiplex PCR reads, yielding one entry per CDR3 protein. The sample carries 300,000 to 400,000 distinct CDR3 sequences, about two thirds recorded once. Germline DNA was extracted alongside blood RNA, which was obtained from unsorted whole blood. The CDR3 has 15 amino acids. Per the germline V gene, CDR1 is MDHEN and CDR2 is SYDVKM. Trimming cost V 2 bases and J 5 bases; bases outside gene matches: 7.

This chain links TRBV28 with TRBJ2-3; 7 bases agree with TRBD1. The clonotype comes from a man aged 35-49 years with primary liver carcinoma and hepatitis B virus infection. Source material: peripheral blood. The chain's CDR3 is CASSLTDRVQDTQYF. DNA for the CDR3: TGTGCCAGCAGTTTAACAGACAGGGTGCAAGATACGCAGTATTTT.